These 24 T cell receptor beta chains were all obtained from the same sample, sequenced in a study of T cell clonotyping in hematopoietic cell transplantation (dated by TCRdb to the early 2020s). Library construction relied on the immunoSEQ multiplex PCR assay. This immuneACCESS table, as held by TCRdb, lists in-frame sequences with V and J called but not all clones. Of the missing ones, under half trace to an unresolved V gene in checked studies; the others have no known cause. In all, the sample holds some 8,300 clones, and approximately 85% of those were seen once. The ten top clones hold about 34% of the sample. Taken with the paper, the label for time point translates to: 180 days after allo-HCT. Here the sequenced sample was PBMCs, taken 180 days after allogeneic stem cell transplant. These receptors all stem from a female patient aged 30-39 years who had an allogeneic stem cell transplant, so the T cells may come from the graft donor. Some clones in this sample may be carry-over from other donors' samples.

This sequence joins TRBV30 and TRBJ1-1; tentative D call: TRBD1 (6 bases). Trimming took off 5 bases at V and 0 bases at J, with 10 bases between the two ends. The CDR3 is 13 amino acids. The germline V gene has CDR1 GTSNPN and CDR2 SVGIG (reference sequence). For the CDR3, the DNA is TGTGCCTGGGGAAGGACAGTGAACACTGAAGCTTTCTTT. Translating it yields CAWGRTVNTEAFF.

The rearrangement uses TRBV11-2 and TRBJ1-1; 9 positions agree with TRBD1. The CDR3 is made up of 13 amino acids. CDR1 SGHAT and CDR2 FQNNGV come from the germline V gene. V lost 5 bases, J lost 7 bases, and 5 bases stayed unmatched. The CDR3 here is CASSLTGGHEAFF. CDR3 DNA: TGTGCCAGCAGCCTGACAGGGGGTCATGAAGCTTTCTTT. The full variable domain, in which reference TRBV11-2 and TRBJ1-1 provide the parts outside the CDR3, is EAGVAQSPRYKIIEKRQSVAFWCNPISGHATLYWYQQILGQGPKLLIQFQNNGVVDDSQLPKDRFSAERLKGVDSTLKIQPAKLEDSAVYLCASSLTGGHEAFFGQGTRLTVV.

The chain couples TRBV30 to TRBJ1-2; no reliable D call. V lost 0 bases and J 1 base, leaving 3 bases between the germline ends. Germline V gives CDR1 GTSNPN, CDR2 SVGIG (reference sequence). The CDR3 covers 12 residues. CDR3 sequence: CAWSVHNYGYTF. In DNA form, the CDR3 reads TGTGCCTGGAGTGTACATAACTATGGCTACACCTTC.

V and J are TRBV4-3 and TRBJ1-4, with 11 bases lining up with TRBD1. Per the germline V gene, CDR1 is LGHNA and CDR2 is YSLEER. The CDR3 contains 21 residues. Trimming at V came to 2 bases and at J to 1 base, leaving 15 bases not matched to a gene. CDR3 region: CASSQYPPWTGGAGTNEKLFF. As DNA, the CDR3 is TGCGCCAGCAGCCAATATCCGCCCTGGACAGGGGGCGCGGGAACTAATGAAAAACTGTTTTTT.

The V gene is TRBV11-2, the J gene TRBJ1-2; D might be TRBD1 (6 bases). The CDR3 runs to 14 residues. V lost 5 bases, J lost 1 base, and 11 bases lay in between. Germline CDR1 is SGHAT and CDR2 is FQNNGV. The CDR3 sequence is CASSLRGINYGYTF. In nucleotides, the CDR3 is TGTGCCAGCAGCCTGAGGGGGATTAACTATGGCTACACCTTC.

V is TRBV9 and J is TRBJ1-5, with a possible D match to TRBD1 (5 bases). Trimming stripped 4 bases from V and 7 bases from J, with 15 bases between. Germline loops: CDR1 SGDLS, CDR2 YYNGEE. The CDR3 length is 14 residues. In DNA, the CDR3 is TGTGCCAGCAGCCCGGACATAAGAAGGCAGCCCCAGCATTTT. This gives the protein CASSPDIRRQPQHF.

The J gene is TRBJ1-2, the V gene TRBV7-6; no definite D call. Germline loops: CDR1 SGHVS, CDR2 FNYEAQ. The CDR3 covers 15 residues. The ends were cut back, 5 bases at V and 2 bases at J, with 15 bases in the middle. CDR3 protein: CASSPSPETNYGYTF. CDR3 DNA: TGTGCCAGCAGCCCTTCCCCCGAAACCAACTATGGCTACACCTTC.

This chain links TRBV5-1 with TRBJ2-2; D is undetermined. The CDR3 is 17 residues long. V was cut by 2 bases and J by 7 bases, with 21 bases left in between. Per germline, CDR1 SGHRS and CDR2 YFSETQ. For the CDR3, the DNA is TGCGCCAGCAGCTTTACCAGACTTGAGTATGTTGACGGGGAGCTGTTTTTT. This translates into CASSFTRLEYVDGELFF.

The chain has TRBV6-5 and TRBJ1-5; D may be TRBD1 (6 bases). Germline CDR1 MNHEY, CDR2 SVGAGI. Trimming took off 6 bases at V and 0 bases at J, with 12 bases between the two ends. The CDR3 is made up of 15 amino acids. The CDR3 here is CASRKGTSSNQPQHF. CDR3 coding DNA: TGTGCCAGCAGAAAAGGGACATCTAGCAATCAGCCCCAGCATTTT.

The chain has TRBV6-5 and TRBJ1-2; 9 bases are a match to TRBD1. The CDR3 totals 14 residues. The germline gives CDR1 MNHEY, CDR2 SVGAGI. V lost 2 bases, J lost 7 bases, and 5 bases stayed unmatched. CDR3 protein: CASSYRQGVRGYTF. For the CDR3, the DNA is TGTGCCAGCAGTTACCGACAGGGGGTCCGTGGCTACACCTTC.

The chain couples TRBV19 to TRBJ1-1, with D possibly being TRBD1 (6 bases). This CDR3 region has 13 residues. V lost 7 bases and J lost 11, with 20 bases in between. CDR1 is LNHDA, CDR2 SQIVND, per germline (reference sequence). DNA for the CDR3: TGTGCCAGTACCCTTTTGGGGGGCGGATTGGCTTTCTTT. Residues: CASTLLGGGLAFF. Together with reference TRBV19 and TRBJ1-1, the CDR3 gives the full variable domain: DGGITQSPKYLFRKEGQNVTLSCEQNLNHDAMYWYRQDPGQGLRLIYYSQIVNDFQKGDIAEGYSVSREKKESFPLTVTSAQKNPTAFYLCASTLLGGGLAFFGQGTRLTVV.

The chain employs TRBV7-2 and TRBJ2-7, with 8 bases identical to TRBD2. The germline V gene has CDR1 SGHTA and CDR2 FQGNSA. V gave up 3 bases and J gave up 4 bases; unmatched junction bases: 11. The CDR3 contains 16 residues. The CDR3 here is CASSLGAVAGTYEQYF. Written as DNA, the CDR3 is TGTGCCAGCAGCTTGGGGGCCGTAGCGGGGACTTACGAGCAGTACTTC. Using reference TRBV7-2 and TRBJ2-7 for the parts outside the CDR3, the full variable domain is GAGVSQSPSNKVTEKGKDVELRCDPISGHTALYWYRQSLGQGLEFLIYFQGNSAPDKSGLPSDRFSAERTGGSVSTLTIQRTQQEDSAVYLCASSLGAVAGTYEQYFGPGTRLTVT.

J is TRBJ2-7 and V is TRBV2, with D unresolved. Per the germline V gene, CDR1 is SNHLY and CDR2 is FYNNEI. The CDR3 consists of 13 residues. The V gene lost 3 bases and the J gene lost 0 bases, with 6 bases spanning the gap. For the CDR3, the DNA is TGTGCCAGCAGTGATGACGCCTCCTACGAGCAGTACTTC. It encodes CASSDDASYEQYF.

The J gene is TRBJ1-4, the V gene TRBV4-3; D uncertain. This CDR3 has 18 residues. Germline V CDR1 and CDR2: LGHNA, YSLEER. V gave up 0 bases and J gave up 4 bases, with 18 bases separating them. The CDR3 coding sequence is TGCGCCAGCAGCCAAGAGTGGTACCCCTCGAGTTTTAATGAAAAACTGTTTTTT. Translated, it gives CASSQEWYPSSFNEKLFF.

The rearrangement links TRBV13 to TRBJ2-1; 8 positions match TRBD2. V was clipped by 5 bases and J by 12 bases; unmatched bases: 15. The germline V gene encodes CDR1 PRHDT and CDR2 FYEKMQ (reference sequence). This CDR3 has 15 amino acids. The CDR3 reads CASSDLAGMLGRQFF. The CDR3 region has the DNA TGTGCCAGCAGCGACCTAGCGGGTATGCTCGGTCGGCAGTTCTTC.

The chain combines TRBV19 with TRBJ1-2, with a tentative D call TRBD1 (5 bases). Germline CDR1 and CDR2: LNHDA and SQIVND (reference sequence). The germline V and J ends were trimmed by 6 bases and 7 bases, with 21 bases remaining between them. This CDR3 has 15 residues. The CDR3 DNA follows: TGTGCCAGTAGACCTAACAGCGGGGCCCTCGGTGGCTACACCTTC. Amino acids: CASRPNSGALGGYTF.

The chain employs TRBV6-5 and TRBJ1-1, with TRBD1 identical over 11 bases. CDR3 size: 14 residues. Germline assignment: CDR1 MNHEY and CDR2 SVGAGI. V lost 2 bases, J lost 5 bases, and 1 base stayed unmatched. The CDR3 bases are TGTGCCAGCAGTTACGGGACAGGGGGGACTGAAGCTTTCTTT. Translated, it gives CASSYGTGGTEAFF.

The chain carries TRBV7-8 and TRBJ2-5, with 9 bases aligning to TRBD2. The V gene end was trimmed by 0 bases and the J gene end by 5 bases; junction bases not matched to a gene: 1. The CDR3 is 14 residues long. The germline V gene encodes CDR1 SGHVS and CDR2 FQNEAQ. CDR3 DNA: TGTGCCAGCAGCTTAGCGGCGGGGGGGGAGACCCAGTACTTC. This codes for CASSLAAGGETQYF.

V gene TRBV4-3 combines with J gene TRBJ1-1; no firm D call. CDR3 length: 13 amino acids. Trimming pared 0 bases from V and 0 bases from J, leaving 2 bases between. Germline V gene sequence: CDR1 LGHNA, CDR2 YSLEER. This chain's CDR3 is CASSQEMNTEAFF. CDR3 in DNA: TGCGCCAGCAGCCAAGAAATGAACACTGAAGCTTTCTTT.

This rearrangement joins TRBV7-9 to TRBJ2-1; D not certain. The CDR3 totals 18 residues. Trimming removed 4 bases at V and 0 bases at J, with 19 bases between. Germline V CDR1 and CDR2: SEHNR, FQNEAQ (reference sequence). As DNA, the CDR3 is TGTGCCAGCAGCTCCGATATGCTAAACAGTGGCTCCTACAATGAGCAGTTCTTC. Translated: CASSSDMLNSGSYNEQFF.

V and J are TRBV9 and TRBJ1-2, with unresolved D. This CDR3 is built from 13 residues. V dropped 0 bases and J dropped 8 bases, with 11 bases sitting between them. In germline, CDR1 is SGDLS, CDR2 YYNGEE. CDR3: CASSVGQGIGYTF. The DNA for the CDR3 is TGTGCCAGCAGCGTAGGACAAGGGATAGGCTACACCTTC.

The J gene is TRBJ2-6, the V gene TRBV15, with D perhaps TRBD1 (5 bases). CDR3 length equals 16 residues. CDR1 and CDR2 from the germline V gene are LNHNV and YYDKDF (reference sequence). The V gene lost 3 bases and the J gene lost 0 bases, with 9 bases spanning the gap. The CDR3 DNA sequence: TGTGCCACCAGCAGGGACATGAGCTCTGGGGCCAACGTCCTGACTTTC. This translates into CATSRDMSSGANVLTF.

The chain couples TRBV7-2 to TRBJ2-5; possible D gene TRBD2, 6 bases. The CDR3 contains 14 residues. V gave up 5 bases and J gave up 7 bases, with 17 bases separating them. The germline gives CDR1 SGHTA, CDR2 FQGNSA. Here the CDR3 reads CASSPGGVQTTQYF. In DNA form, the CDR3 reads TGTGCCAGCAGCCCTGGCGGGGTCCAAACGACCCAGTACTTC.

The rearrangement uses TRBV30 and TRBJ1-1, with D possibly being TRBD1 (6 bases). The V gene's germline CDR1 is GTSNPN and CDR2 SVGIG (reference sequence). The CDR3 length is 14 residues. Trimming removed 1 base at V and 8 bases at J, with 17 bases between. The chain's CDR3 is CAWSALTGTDEAFF. For the CDR3, the DNA is TGTGCCTGGAGTGCCTTAACAGGGACCGACGAAGCTTTCTTT.